Below are 16 T cell receptor beta chains sequenced from a single sample in a study of vaccination effects on CD4 cells after COVID-19. These receptors' targets are unknown. The ViraFEST assay expanded antigen-specific CD4+ T cells with viral peptide pools before sequencing. Cells that had been cultured for 10 days were the source of isolated CD4+ T cells. Recipients of the vaccine had no prior SARS-CoV-2 infection and negative nucleocapsid antibodies. Here immunoSEQ multiplex PCR was the method, and the copy in TCRdb shows in-frame clones only, minus some. The data contain about 73,000 clones, under 80% of them seen just once; the ten biggest clones take up roughly a tenth. The source was CD4+ T cells from PBMCs cultured with SARS-CoV-2 spike peptides, collected before COVID-19 vaccination. These receptors all stem from a human donor who received a COVID-19 vaccine.

The V call is TRBV3-1 (or the pseudogene TRBV3-2), the J call TRBJ1-5; D remains unclear. Germline CDR1 reads LGHDT; CDR2 reads YNNKEL (reference sequence). V was cut by 8 bases and J by 2 bases, with 7 bases left in between. The length of the CDR3 is 12 residues. DNA for the CDR3: TGTGCCAGCGGTGGGGGCAATCAGCCCCAGCATTTT. Protein: CASGGGNQPQHF.

V is TRBV28 and J is TRBJ2-7; D gene unclear. From germline, CDR1 is MDHEN and CDR2 SYDVKM. V lost 3 bases and J 1 base, leaving 7 bases between the germline ends. The CDR3 spans 13 residues. CDR3 sequence: CASSFHNSYEQYV. The CDR3 bases are TGTGCCAGCAGTTTCCATAATTCCTACGAGCAGTACGTC.

The table lists this clone with a few counts. V gene TRBV5-1 combines with J gene TRBJ1-6; D call uncertain. CDR3 size: 13 residues. The germline CDR1 and CDR2 sequences are SGHRS and YFSETQ. Trimming stripped 0 bases from V and 9 bases from J, with 7 bases between. CDR3 nucleotide sequence: TGCGCCAGCAGCTTGGTCGAGGGTTCACCCCTCCACTTT. Its protein is CASSLVEGSPLHF.

This chain uses TRBV24-1 with TRBJ2-2, with D hard to call. V gave up 5 bases and J gave up 1 base, with 4 bases separating them. The CDR3 runs to 13 residues. Germline CDR1 KGHDR, CDR2 SFDVKD. The CDR3 spells CATSGLNTGELFF. CDR3 coding DNA: TGTGCCACCAGTGGGTTGAACACCGGGGAGCTGTTTTTT.

The genes are TRBV24-1 and TRBJ1-1; 7 bases map to TRBD1. Unmatched junction bases numbered 7, after V lost 7 bases and J lost 6 bases. CDR1 is KGHDR, CDR2 SFDVKD, per germline. The CDR3 has 13 residues. CDR3 nucleotide sequence: TGTGCCACCAGGGGGACAGTCGAGGCTGAAGCTTTCTTT. The encoded protein is CATRGTVEAEAFF.

This clone occurred a few times. The chain employs TRBV24-1 and TRBJ2-2; tentative D call: TRBD2 (5 bases). The CDR3 runs 13 residues. Between the trimmed V and J ends, which lost 4 bases and 8 bases, there was a span of 10 bases. Germline-derived CDR1 and CDR2 are KGHDR and SFDVKD. The CDR3 DNA sequence: TGTGCCACCAGTGAACGACCGGGGGGGGAGCTGTTTTTT. Protein sequence: CATSERPGGELFF.

The rearrangement joins TRBV4-1 to TRBJ2-7; 8 bases map to TRBD2. The CDR3 contains 15 residues. Looked up from germline, CDR1 is MGHRA and CDR2 is YSYEKL. V trimming: 3 bases; J trimming: 2 bases; junction bases outside the gene matches: 6. The CDR3 sequence: CASSQGTGLAYEQYV. CDR3 coding DNA: TGCGCCAGCAGCCAGGGAACGGGACTAGCCTACGAGCAGTACGTC.

In this sample, this clone turned up once. The chain uses TRBV9 and TRBJ1-1; 7 bases align to TRBD1. J gave up 5 bases and V 0 bases, and 10 bases lay outside the gene matches. CDR3 length equals 16 residues. Germline lookup yields CDR1 SGDLS and CDR2 YYNGEE. The CDR3 sequence is CASSVGQGRSRTEAFF. As DNA, the CDR3 is TGTGCCAGCAGCGTAGGACAGGGTAGAAGTAGGACTGAAGCTTTCTTT.

This chain links TRBV10-3 with TRBJ2-1; 9 positions match TRBD2. This CDR3 contains 15 residues. V shed 8 bases, J shed 7 bases, and the junction held 12 bases outside the gene matches. Germline V gives CDR1 ENHRY, CDR2 SYGVKD. The CDR3 DNA reads TGTGCCATCGGGGACGTTGGCGGGGGGGTTAATGAGCAGTTCTTC. It encodes CAIGDVGGGVNEQFF.

The gene calls are TRBV7-9 and TRBJ2-5; D gene ambiguous. CDR1 is SEHNR and CDR2 is FQNEAQ in the germline V gene (reference sequence). V shed 4 bases and J shed 2 bases, with 11 bases lying between them. The CDR3 has 14 residues. CDR3 coding DNA: TGTGCCAGCAGCTCTCCAAGGATTCAAGAGACCCAGTACTTC. Its translation: CASSSPRIQETQYF.

V gene TRBV19 combines with J gene TRBJ2-2; 7 nucleotides agree with TRBD2. Trimming cost V 7 bases and J 4 bases; bases outside gene matches: 3. CDR1 is LNHDA and CDR2 is SQIVND in the germline V gene (reference sequence). The CDR3 contains 13 residues. CDR3 amino acids: CASNWGGTGELFF. In DNA, the CDR3 is TGTGCCAGTAATTGGGGGGGCACCGGGGAGCTGTTTTTT.

The chain is built from TRBV15 and TRBJ2-5, with D uncertain. This CDR3 has 13 residues. Between the trimmed V and J ends, which lost 1 base and 5 bases, there was a span of 8 bases. Germline V gives CDR1 LNHNV, CDR2 YYDKDF (reference sequence). CDR3 loop: CATSRAFLETQYF. The CDR3 DNA sequence: TGTGCCACCAGCAGAGCGTTCCTGGAGACCCAGTACTTC.

The chain uses TRBV19 and TRBJ2-3; no definite D call. Germline CDR1 is LNHDA and CDR2 is SQIVND (reference sequence). Deletions cut 5 bases from V and 4 bases from J, with 7 bases between. The CDR3 consists of 12 residues. CDR3 region: CASSPLSDTQYF. CDR3 DNA: TGTGCCAGTAGTCCCCTGTCAGATACGCAGTATTTT.

The V gene is TRBV5-1, the J gene TRBJ1-4, with TRBD1 matching over 7 bases. Trimming cost V 2 bases and J 2 bases; bases outside gene matches: 3. The CDR3 has 15 amino acids. From germline, CDR1 is SGHRS and CDR2 YFSETQ. The CDR3 sequence is CASSLIQGTNEKLFF. The DNA for the CDR3 is TGCGCCAGCAGCTTAATACAGGGGACTAATGAAAAACTGTTTTTT.

This sequence joins TRBV24-1 and TRBJ1-5; D gene ambiguous. V lost 3 bases and J 8 bases, leaving 7 bases between the germline ends. There are 12 residues in the CDR3. The germline gives CDR1 KGHDR, CDR2 SFDVKD. CDR3 residues: CATSDSMEPQHF. In DNA, the CDR3 is TGTGCCACCAGTGATAGTATGGAGCCCCAGCATTTT.

The rearrangement joins TRBV5-1 to TRBJ1-5; D may be TRBD1 (5 bases). Germline V lookup: CDR1 SGHRS, CDR2 YFSETQ. V was shortened by 1 base and J by 2 bases, with 10 bases between the two germline ends. The CDR3 has 15 residues. As DNA, the CDR3 is TGCGCCAGCAGCTTGATTGGGGGAGGCAATCAGCCCCAGCATTTT. Translated, it gives CASSLIGGGNQPQHF.